This T cell receptor (gamma chain) was sequenced in a study of Vδ1+ human thymocytes. Study-wide results and caveats: Despite high sort purity, roughly a fifth of thymic T cell receptor delta sequences were Vdelta2. Donors shared many TRG clonotypes but few TRD clonotypes. In the thymus, TRG and TRD repertoires looked highly polyclonal with Gaussian CDR3 lengths.

As concerns this clone: Its matching antigen is unknown.

Extracted RNA was reverse transcribed into cDNA. Multiplex PCR used pooled V-gene forward primers and a constant-region reverse primer to amplify CDR3s. TCRdb re-called the multiplex PCR reads using CATT. Counted here are approximately 8,500 gamma-chain clones, roughly 50% occurring once; the ten biggest clones make up approximately 1.5%. Trimming at V came to 10 bases and at J to 9 bases, leaving 12 bases not matched to a gene. The germline CDR1 and CDR2 sequences are EGSTGY and YDSYTSSV. The CDR3 has 11 amino acids. The chain couples TRGV4 to TRGJ1 or TRGJ2. The J gene, missing from TCRdb, was assigned here through DNA to germline matching. The TCR was taken from a girl under three years old who had congenital heart surgery. Source material: Vdelta1+ gamma-delta thymocytes from the thymus. Subset of the sample: FACS-sorted CD3+ TCRalphabeta- TCRVdelta1+ TCRVdelta2- thymocytes. For the CDR3, the DNA is TGTGCCACAAGGACCCTAAGTAAGAAACTCTTT. This translates into CATRTLSKKLF.